This entry is about one TCR beta chain. Antigen unknown. These data come from a study of shared clonotypes between healthy human individuals. Study results and limitations: Non-shared clonotypes had lower generation probabilities than those shared by all four donors.

It was CD45RO-negative cells, positively selected for CCR7, that made up naive CD8 cells, with terminally differentiated effector memory CD45RA+ cells excluded. The repertoire was sequenced with immunoSEQ multiplex PCR; TCRdb's copy has only in-frame clones and lacks some. Here the sample spans some 740,000 clones, 92% being singletons. CDR1 and CDR2 from the germline V gene are SGHNT and YYREEE (reference sequence). The ends were cut back, 1 base at V and 4 bases at J, with 19 bases in the middle. The CDR3 consists of 17 residues. This clonotype was sampled from a man aged 30-40 years in good health. The sample comprised naive CD8+ T cells sorted from blood. The V call is TRBV5-4, the J call TRBJ2-3; D perhaps matches TRBD2 (5 bases). CDR3 bases: TGTGCCAGCAGCTTGAAGGCGGGCGGGTTGCGCCCAGATACGCAGTATTTT. Its translation: CASSLKAGGLRPDTQYF.